This is a list of T cell receptor beta chains from one sample in a study of PD-1 blockade in classical Hodgkin lymphoma. Libraries were prepared by immunoSEQ multiplex PCR; TCRdb keeps only in-frame clonotypes and omits some of them. The table lists 4,000 to 4,500 clones, around 76% of them singletons. Sequenced here: CD4+ T cells from blood, sampled at baseline. Source of these receptors: a human donor with classical Hodgkin lymphoma. The conserved cysteine and the conserved F or W are not part of the CDR3 here. Only some rows state a clone size, as once, few, many or a class for expanded clones.

NA | TRBJ2-7 | TRBV9 | ASSAVSRFYEQY
NA | TRBJ2-2 | TRBV18 | ASSPQGASNTGELF
NA | TRBJ1-2 | TRBV6-5 | ASSLQPTYGYT
NA | TRBJ1-6 | TRBV5-4 | ASTPGQGANNSPLH
NA | TRBJ2-3 | TRBV11-2 | ASAKTGRAQY
NA | TRBJ2-1 | TRBV7-2 | ASSPDRVNEQF
NA | TRBJ2-5 | TRBV19 | ASSIGTGVTQETQY
NA | TRBJ1-4 | TRBV6-1 | ATSSGAANEKLF
NA | TRBJ2-5 | TRBV2 | ASGQTAEGETQY
few | TRBJ1-6 | TRBV5-1 | ASSLRQGGDSPLH
NA | TRBJ2-1 | TRBV4-2 | ASSQSGTSAYNEQF
NA | TRBJ2-7 | TRBV5-4 | ASSYYQVTGGGQY
NA | TRBJ1-2 | TRBV7-9 | ASSPSQGMGTNYGYT
NA | TRBJ2-3 | TRBV5-4 | ASSGLAGSRTDTQY
NA | TRBJ2-1 | TRBV6-6 | ASSPGQGRNEQF
NA | TRBJ1-4 | TRBV6-5 | ASSYSGTANEKLF
NA | TRBJ2-7 | TRBV9 | ASSVRRQGFGEQY
NA | TRBJ2-3 | TRBV18 | ASSPGVSTDTQY
NA | TRBJ2-5 | TRBV4-1 | ASSQVDFQETQY
NA | TRBJ1-4 | TRBV6-1 | ASSERAWATNEKLF
NA | TRBJ1-4 | TRBV28 | ASSFPRVNEKLF
NA | TRBJ1-1 | TRBV28 | ASSLVRGTEAF
NA | TRBJ1-4 | TRBV28 | ASSALRTRSEKLF
NA | TRBJ1-5 | TRBV5-5 | ASSLASTGSNQPQH
NA | TRBJ2-3 | TRBV2 | ASSLLAAKTDTQY
few | TRBJ1-2 | TRBV2 | ASVDRARPYGYT
few | TRBJ1-4 | TRBV28 | ASSSFVREKLF
NA | TRBJ2-5 | TRBV7-2 | ASSLRGRETQY
NA | TRBJ2-3 | TRBV7-9 | ASSLGLDLSTDTQY
NA | TRBJ1-4 | TRBV28 | ASNSGGEKLF
NA | TRBJ2-2 | TRBV11-1 | ASSLARVNTGELF
NA | TRBJ1-2 | TRBV5-1 | ASSFEIHRGNGYT
NA | TRBJ1-5 | TRBV11-1 | APREGQPQH
NA | TRBJ2-3 | TRBV10-3 | AISVDGDTQY
NA | TRBJ1-1 | TRBV7-4 | ASSSQGGSEAF
NA | TRBJ2-5 | TRBV7-2 | ASRPMGAETQY
NA | TRBJ1-2 | TRBV5-6 | ASSLFPEGYT
once | TRBJ2-5 | TRBV11-1 | ASSSSPGETQY